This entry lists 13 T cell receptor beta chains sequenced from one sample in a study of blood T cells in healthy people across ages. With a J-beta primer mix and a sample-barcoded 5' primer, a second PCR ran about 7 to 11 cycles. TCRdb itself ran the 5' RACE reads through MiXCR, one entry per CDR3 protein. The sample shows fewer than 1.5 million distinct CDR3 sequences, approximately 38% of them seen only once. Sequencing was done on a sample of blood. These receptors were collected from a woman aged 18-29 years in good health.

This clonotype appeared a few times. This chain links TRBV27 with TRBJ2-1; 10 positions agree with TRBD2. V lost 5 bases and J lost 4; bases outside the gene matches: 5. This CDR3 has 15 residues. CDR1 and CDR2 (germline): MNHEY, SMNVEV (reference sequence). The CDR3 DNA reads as TGTGCCAGCAGTCCTATAGCGGGAGGTTACAATGAGCAGTTCTTC. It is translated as CASSPIAGGYNEQFF.

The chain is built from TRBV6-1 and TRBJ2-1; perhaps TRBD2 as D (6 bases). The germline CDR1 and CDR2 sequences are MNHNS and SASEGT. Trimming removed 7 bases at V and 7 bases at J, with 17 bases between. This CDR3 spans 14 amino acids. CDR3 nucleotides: TGTGCCAGCATCCCCCCGGGACTCCGAAATGAGCAGTTCTTC. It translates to CASIPPGLRNEQFF.

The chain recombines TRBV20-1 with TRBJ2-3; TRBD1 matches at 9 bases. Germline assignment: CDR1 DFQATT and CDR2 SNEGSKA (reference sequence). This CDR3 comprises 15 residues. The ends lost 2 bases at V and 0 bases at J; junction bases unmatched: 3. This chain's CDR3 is CSARRGQGSTDTQYF. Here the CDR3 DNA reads TGCAGTGCTAGACGTGGACAGGGGAGCACAGATACGCAGTATTTT.

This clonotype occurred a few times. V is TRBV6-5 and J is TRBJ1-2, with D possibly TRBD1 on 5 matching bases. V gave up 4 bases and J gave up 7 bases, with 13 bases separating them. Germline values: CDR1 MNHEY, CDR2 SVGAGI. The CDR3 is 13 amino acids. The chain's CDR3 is CASSSNQGSGYTF. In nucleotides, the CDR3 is TGTGCCAGCAGTTCTAATCAGGGATCTGGCTACACCTTC.

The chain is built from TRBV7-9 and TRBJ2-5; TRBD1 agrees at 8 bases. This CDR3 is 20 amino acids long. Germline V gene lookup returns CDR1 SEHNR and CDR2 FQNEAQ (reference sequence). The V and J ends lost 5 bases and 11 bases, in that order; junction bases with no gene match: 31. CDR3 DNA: TGTGCCAGCAGCGCCGCTGGTAGACAGGGGAATAAGGTGCAAACAAATGAGCAGTACTTC. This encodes CASSAAGRQGNKVQTNEQYF.

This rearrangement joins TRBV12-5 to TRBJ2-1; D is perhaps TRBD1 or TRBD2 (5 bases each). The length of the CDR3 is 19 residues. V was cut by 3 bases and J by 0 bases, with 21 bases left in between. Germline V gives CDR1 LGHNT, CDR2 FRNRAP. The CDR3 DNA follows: TGTGCTAGTGGTTTAGCCGGGACCCCCGGAGACACCTCCTACAATGAGCAGTTCTTC. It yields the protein CASGLAGTPGDTSYNEQFF.

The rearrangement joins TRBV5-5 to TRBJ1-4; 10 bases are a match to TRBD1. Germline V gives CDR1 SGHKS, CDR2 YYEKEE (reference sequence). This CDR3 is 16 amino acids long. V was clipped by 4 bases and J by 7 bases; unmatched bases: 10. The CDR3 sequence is CASSPAGTGEGEKLFF. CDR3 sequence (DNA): TGTGCCAGCAGCCCGGCGGGGACAGGGGAGGGTGAAAAACTGTTTTTT. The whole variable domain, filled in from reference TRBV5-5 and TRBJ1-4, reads DAGVTQSPTHLIKTRGQQVTLRCSPISGHKSVSWYQQVLGQGPQFIFQYYEKEERGRGNFPDRFSARQFPNYSSELNVNALLLGDSALYLCASSPAGTGEGEKLFFGSGTQLSVL.

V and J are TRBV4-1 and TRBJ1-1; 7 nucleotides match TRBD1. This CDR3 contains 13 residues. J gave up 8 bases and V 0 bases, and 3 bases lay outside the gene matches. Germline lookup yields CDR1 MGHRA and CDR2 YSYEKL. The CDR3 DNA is TGCGCCAGCAGCCAAGACAGACAGGGCGAAGCTTTCTTT. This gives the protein CASSQDRQGEAFF.

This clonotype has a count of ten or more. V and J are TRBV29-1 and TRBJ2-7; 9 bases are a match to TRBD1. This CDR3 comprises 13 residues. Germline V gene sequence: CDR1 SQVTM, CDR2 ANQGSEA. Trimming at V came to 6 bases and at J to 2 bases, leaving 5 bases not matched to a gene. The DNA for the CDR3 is TGCAGCGTGTCGGGACAGGGCACCTACGAGCAGTACTTC. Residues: CSVSGQGTYEQYF.

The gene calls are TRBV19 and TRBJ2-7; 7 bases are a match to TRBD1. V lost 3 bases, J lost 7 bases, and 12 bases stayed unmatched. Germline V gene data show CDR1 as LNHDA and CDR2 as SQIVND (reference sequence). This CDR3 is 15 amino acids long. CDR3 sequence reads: CASSIYEGAFHEQYF. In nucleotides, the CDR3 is TGTGCCAGTAGTATTTACGAGGGGGCCTTCCATGAGCAGTACTTC.

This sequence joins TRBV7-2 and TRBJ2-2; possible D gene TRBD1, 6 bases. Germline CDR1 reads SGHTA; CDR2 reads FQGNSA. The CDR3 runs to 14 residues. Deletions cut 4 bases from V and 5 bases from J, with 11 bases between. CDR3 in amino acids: CASSSQGRTGELFF. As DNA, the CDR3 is TGTGCCAGCAGCTCACAGGGTCGGACCGGGGAGCTGTTTTTT.

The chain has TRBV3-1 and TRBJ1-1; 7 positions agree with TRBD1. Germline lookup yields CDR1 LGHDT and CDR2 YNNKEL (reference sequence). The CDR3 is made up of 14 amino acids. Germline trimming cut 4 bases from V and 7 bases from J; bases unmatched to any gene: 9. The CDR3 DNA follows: TGTGCCAGCAGCCTACTAGTCCGGGACAGTGAAGCTTTCTTT. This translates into CASSLLVRDSEAFF. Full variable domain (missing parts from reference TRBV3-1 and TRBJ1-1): DTAVSQTPKYLVTQMGNDKSIKCEQNLGHDTMYWYKQDSKKFLKIMFSYNNKELIINETVPNRFSPKSPDKAHLNLHINSLELGDSAVYFCASSLLVRDSEAFFGQGTRLTVV.

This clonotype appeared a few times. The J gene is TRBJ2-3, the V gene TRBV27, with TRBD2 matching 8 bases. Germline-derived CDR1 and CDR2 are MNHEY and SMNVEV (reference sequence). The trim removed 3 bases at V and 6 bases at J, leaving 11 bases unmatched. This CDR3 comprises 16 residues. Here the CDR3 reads CASSLTGLAGGDTQYF. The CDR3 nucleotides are TGTGCCAGCAGTTTGACAGGACTAGCAGGAGGTGATACGCAGTATTTT.